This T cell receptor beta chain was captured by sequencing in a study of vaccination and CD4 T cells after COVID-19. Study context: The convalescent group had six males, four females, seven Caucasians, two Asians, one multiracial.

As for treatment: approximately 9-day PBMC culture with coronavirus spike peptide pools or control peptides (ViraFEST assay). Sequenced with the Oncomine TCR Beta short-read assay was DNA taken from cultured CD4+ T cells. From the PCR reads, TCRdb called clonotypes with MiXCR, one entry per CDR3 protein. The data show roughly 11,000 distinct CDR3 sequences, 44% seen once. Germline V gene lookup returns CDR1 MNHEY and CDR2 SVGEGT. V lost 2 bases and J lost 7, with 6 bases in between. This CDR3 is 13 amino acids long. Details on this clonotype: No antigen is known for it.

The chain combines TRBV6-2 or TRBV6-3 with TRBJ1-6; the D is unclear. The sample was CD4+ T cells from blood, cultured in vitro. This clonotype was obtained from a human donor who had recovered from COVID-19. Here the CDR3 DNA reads TGTGCCAGCAGTTACGACGGGAATTCACCCCTCCACTTT. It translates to CASSYDGNSPLHF.